The T cell receptor (beta chain) under discussion was sequenced for a study of cytomegalovirus exposure and HLA in healthy donors. The study ran its PCR with 60 Vbeta and 13 Jbeta primers. This table comes from immunoSEQ multiplex PCR, and its TCRdb copy is limited to in-frame clones, with some not included. The sample carries about 140,000 clones, about four fifths recorded once. About this clone: Its cognate antigen is unknown.

Study-wide findings and caveats: Per a prior analysis, the majority of TCR beta V segments were productive roughly 87% or roughly 30% of the time. The study flagged roughly 160 TCR beta chains as cytomegalovirus-associated. A later analysis found that most CMV-associated TCR beta chains appeared HLA-restricted.

Germline V gene data show CDR1 as KGHSH and CDR2 as LQKENI. The CDR3 totals 13 residues. V was clipped by 3 bases and J by 5 bases, with 10 bases between them. Sequencing was carried out using PBMCs. The J gene is TRBJ1-2, the V gene TRBV18, with D unresolved. This clonotype originated in a woman aged 40 to 49 in good health and CMV-seronegative. The CDR3 DNA reads as TGTGCCAGCTCACCCGGGAGGCTGTATGGCTACACCTTC. Its translation: CASSPGRLYGYTF.